The 20 T cell receptor beta chains listed next were all sequenced from one sample in a study of response to subunit inactivated influenza vaccine. From the RT-PCR reads, TCRdb called clonotypes with MiXCR, one entry per CDR3 protein. This sample yields 500,000 to 600,000 distinct CDR3 sequences, of which over 9% are seen a single time; 8% to 13% belongs to the top ten. These data were also reused for a study on T cells expressing NK-cell markers. As that study records: Scientists made TCR beta cDNA using 5'RACE template switching with UMIs.

This specimen was PBMCs from blood, taken on the day of vaccination. The origin of the receptors is a man over 45 who received an inactivated influenza vaccine.

The chain employs TRBV19 and TRBJ2-2, with 8 bases lining up with TRBD1. The CDR3 totals 14 residues. Germline CDR1 LNHDA, CDR2 SQIVND (reference sequence). V shed 5 bases, J shed 5 bases, and the junction held 4 bases outside the gene matches. The CDR3 sequence is CASSGQGWTGELFF. In nucleotides, the CDR3 is TGTGCCAGTAGTGGACAGGGATGGACCGGGGAGCTGTTTTTT.

This sequence joins TRBV23-1 and TRBJ2-2; 13 bases line up with TRBD2. TRBV23-1 carries the ORF label, with uncertain function. Trimming removed 4 bases from V and 5 bases from J; junction bases left unmatched: 16. The CDR3 spans 20 residues. Here the CDR3 reads CASSRSGTSGTSCGTGELFF. The CDR3 DNA follows: TGCGCCAGCAGTCGCTCAGGGACTAGCGGGACCAGTTGCGGAACCGGGGAGCTGTTTTTT.

This clonotype was detected only a few times. The rearrangement uses TRBV4-1 and TRBJ2-5; 13 bases line up with TRBD2. The trim removed 3 bases at V and 1 base at J, leaving 5 bases unmatched. CDR1 is MGHRA, CDR2 YSYEKL, per germline. The CDR3 has 17 amino acids. CDR3 protein: CASSQGGTSGVQETQYF. CDR3 bases: TGCGCCAGCAGCCAGGGGGGGACTAGCGGGGTCCAAGAGACCCAGTACTTC.

This chain links TRBV20-1 with TRBJ2-7, with 7 bases identical to TRBD2. The CDR3 sequence is 15 residues long. Trimming took 1 base from V and 3 from J; bases not matched to a gene: 9. Germline CDR1 is DFQATT and CDR2 is SNEGSKA (reference sequence). CDR3 region: CSARGRENPSYEQYF. The CDR3 DNA sequence: TGCAGTGCTAGAGGGCGGGAGAATCCCAGCTACGAGCAGTACTTC.

The chain carries TRBV7-2 and TRBJ2-1; D not certain. The germline V and J ends were trimmed by 8 bases and 6 bases, with 14 bases remaining between them. The CDR3 extends over 13 amino acids. Germline V lookup: CDR1 SGHTA, CDR2 FQGNSA. The CDR3: CASGRRATNEQFF. The DNA for the CDR3 is TGTGCCAGCGGCCGAAGGGCTACCAATGAGCAGTTCTTC.

This clonotype was counted at least ten times. The chain joins TRBV11-2 to TRBJ2-3; 9 bases are shared with TRBD2. V trimming: 2 bases; J trimming: 6 bases; junction bases outside the gene matches: 9. The CDR3 length is 16 residues. Per the germline V gene, CDR1 is SGHAT and CDR2 is FQNNGV. Here the CDR3 reads CASSLRLAEEGDTQYF. CDR3 nucleotide sequence: TGTGCCAGCAGCTTAAGACTAGCGGAAGAAGGGGATACGCAGTATTTT.

The chain couples TRBV6-5 to TRBJ2-5, with a tentative D call TRBD1 (5 bases). Looked up from germline, CDR1 is MNHEY and CDR2 is SVGAGI. Trimming took 2 bases from V and 4 from J, leaving 11 bases between them. This CDR3 has 14 amino acids. As DNA, the CDR3 is TGTGCCAGCAGTTACCCGGTACAGGTAGAGACCCAGTACTTC. Translated: CASSYPVQVETQYF.

The rearrangement uses TRBV12-3 or TRBV12-4 and TRBJ1-2; no clear D. The CDR3 is made up of 12 amino acids. Trimming pared 6 bases from V and 8 bases from J, leaving 13 bases between. The CDR3 is CASSLYTVGYTF. The CDR3 DNA reads TGTGCCAGCAGCCTCTACACAGTCGGCTACACCTTC.

This sequence joins TRBV7-2 and TRBJ2-3, with D uncertain. Germline CDR1 SGHTA, CDR2 FQGNSA. V lost 3 bases to trimming and J lost 5 bases, with 15 bases between them. The CDR3 spans 15 residues. The CDR3 sequence is CASSFRNSRQDTQYF. The CDR3 nucleotides read TGTGCCAGCAGCTTTCGGAACAGCCGACAAGATACGCAGTATTTT.

This chain uses TRBV29-1 with TRBJ1-5; 7 bases map to TRBD1. Trimming cost V 6 bases and J 2 bases; bases outside gene matches: 7. This CDR3 region has 14 residues. The V gene's germline CDR1 is SQVTM and CDR2 ANQGSEA. For the CDR3, the DNA is TGCAGCGTCCCAACAGGGGTTCGCAATCAGCCCCAGCATTTT. This sequence encodes CSVPTGVRNQPQHF.

The J gene is TRBJ2-7, the V gene TRBV6-5, with D maybe TRBD2 (6 bases). Per the germline V gene, CDR1 is MNHEY and CDR2 is SVGAGI. Between the trimmed V and J ends, which lost 1 base and 3 bases, there was a span of 19 bases. The CDR3 runs to 17 residues. Written as DNA, the CDR3 is TGTGCCAGCAGTTACTATGCGAGGAGGGATCAGGTCTACGAGCAGTACTTC. It specifies CASSYYARRDQVYEQYF.

This clonotype came up many times. The chain links TRBV4-2 to TRBJ1-1, with D possibly being TRBD1 (6 bases). The CDR3 covers 15 residues. Trimming removed 4 bases from V and 5 bases from J, with 17 bases in between. Germline V lookup: CDR1 LGHNA, CDR2 YNFKEQ. Here the CDR3 DNA reads TGTGCCAGCAGCCTCCTACAACTCACAGGGACTGAAGCTTTCTTT. Translated: CASSLLQLTGTEAFF.

This clonotype has only a few counts. J is TRBJ2-5 and V is TRBV20-1, with 8 bases that match TRBD2. V shed 4 bases, J shed 14 bases, and the junction held 12 bases outside the gene matches. CDR1 is DFQATT, CDR2 SNEGSKA, per germline (reference sequence). This CDR3 has 12 residues. CDR3 sequence reads: CSATPAGVALYF. In nucleotides, the CDR3 is TGCAGTGCTACCCCAGCGGGGGTGGCTCTTTACTTC.

This rearrangement joins TRBV11-1 to TRBJ2-5, with D possibly being TRBD2 (5 bases). The CDR3 totals 17 residues. V was trimmed by 1 base and J by 1 base, leaving 16 bases between them. Germline CDR1 and CDR2: SGHAT and FQDESV (reference sequence). CDR3 nucleotides: TGTGCCAGCAGCTTAGAATCGGGGTTTAGGCCCCAAGAGACCCAGTACTTC. Protein: CASSLESGFRPQETQYF.

In this sample, this clonotype turned up a few times. The rearrangement links TRBV7-9 to TRBJ1-4; 9 bases line up with TRBD1. V gave up 5 bases and J gave up 1 base; unmatched junction bases: 2. Germline CDR1 SEHNR, CDR2 FQNEAQ (reference sequence). CDR3 size: 15 residues. CDR3 amino acids: CASSKDRGTNEKLFF. CDR3 DNA: TGTGCCAGCAGCAAGGACAGGGGAACTAATGAAAAACTGTTTTTT.

The CDR3 bases are TGCAGTGCTAGAGATCACGGGGGGCCCTACAATGAGCAGTTCTTC. This sequence encodes CSARDHGGPYNEQFF. The V and J genes are TRBV20-1 and TRBJ2-1; D is perhaps TRBD2 (7 bases). Germline V lookup: CDR1 DFQATT, CDR2 SNEGSKA (reference sequence). The CDR3 is 15 residues long. V shed 0 bases and J shed 2 bases, with 11 bases lying between them.

The V and J genes are TRBV6-5 and TRBJ2-7; 10 nucleotides match TRBD1. V was clipped by 6 bases and J by 4 bases; unmatched bases: 9. The germline V gene encodes CDR1 MNHEY and CDR2 SVGAGI. The CDR3 spans 15 residues. CDR3 amino acids: CASSSSDRGNYEQYF. CDR3 bases: TGTGCCAGCAGCTCCTCGGACAGGGGGAATTACGAGCAGTACTTC.

This clonotype was observed at least ten times. V usage is TRBV28 and J usage is TRBJ1-2; D ambiguous. Germline CDR1 reads MDHEN; CDR2 reads SYDVKM. The CDR3 length is 14 residues. The V and J ends lost 1 base and 2 bases respectively, with 8 bases between them. In nucleotides, the CDR3 is TGTGCCAGCAGTTTATCGAGAGGGAACTATGGCTACACCTTC. Encoded protein: CASSLSRGNYGYTF.

The V call is TRBV6-2 or TRBV6-3, the J call TRBJ2-1; a weak D match, TRBD2 (6 bases). V shed 6 bases and J shed 6 bases, with 15 bases lying between them. This CDR3 region has 14 residues. Per germline, CDR1 MNHEY and CDR2 SVGEGT. DNA of the CDR3: TGTGCCAGCAGGACGGACGGGAGTAGCAATGAGCAGTTCTTC. Its protein is CASRTDGSSNEQFF.

This clonotype was counted many times. The CDR3, as DNA: TGTGCCAGCAGTGTTCGGTATTCCTACGAGCAGTACTTC. It specifies CASSVRYSYEQYF. This chain joins TRBV28 and TRBJ2-7; D unresolved. Looked up from germline, CDR1 is MDHEN and CDR2 is SYDVKM. The CDR3 totals 13 residues. V lost 5 bases to trimming and J lost 1 base, with 9 bases between them. The whole variable domain, filled in from reference TRBV28 and TRBJ2-7, reads DVKVTQSSRYLVKRTGEKVFLECVQDMDHENMFWYRQDPGLGLRLIYFSYDVKMKEKGDIPEGYSVSREKKERFSLILESASTNQTSMYLCASSVRYSYEQYFGPGTRLTVT.